A single sample gave rise to the 29 T cell receptor beta chains below, sequenced in a study of beta chain features in type 1 diabetes. Antigens of these TCRs are unknown. Study results and caveats: Shortening that was moderate but significant affected the TCRB CDR3s of Type 1 diabetes patients in all four CD4+ subsets.

Expressed TCRB transcripts were sequenced after all isolated RNA was converted to cDNA. Repertoires were generated with immunoSEQ multiplex PCR, while TCRdb's copy carries only in-frame clones and drops some. The sample includes about 400,000 clones, around 13% of them seen just once. Sequenced input: naive CD4+ T cells from blood. The receptors originated from a woman younger than 35 with type 1 diabetes.

V is TRBV20-1 and J is TRBJ1-5, with D unclear. Germline CDR1 and CDR2: DFQATT and SNEGSKA (reference sequence). The CDR3 is 11 residues long. The V and J ends lost 3 bases and 6 bases respectively, with 6 bases between them. CDR3 DNA sequence: TGCAGTGCTAGTTCCGGTCAGCCCCAGCATTTT. Its protein product is CSASSGQPQHF.

In this sample, this clone turned up a few times. This sequence joins TRBV5-1 and TRBJ2-2, with 11 bases aligning to TRBD1. The length of the CDR3 is 15 residues. J lost 8 bases, V lost 2 bases, and 5 bases had no gene match. The germline CDR1 and CDR2 sequences are SGHRS and YFSETQ. CDR3 protein: CASSFGGQGAGELFF. CDR3 bases: TGCGCCAGCAGCTTCGGAGGACAGGGGGCAGGGGAGCTGTTTTTT.

This clone was picked up a small number of times. The V gene is TRBV2, the J gene TRBJ2-1; 11 nucleotides line up with TRBD2. From germline, CDR1 is SNHLY and CDR2 FYNNEI. The CDR3 loop spans 12 amino acids. J lost 15 bases, V lost 8 bases, and 9 bases had no gene match. The CDR3 nucleotides are TGTGCCAGCGGGGGACTAGCGGCGGCCGCGTTCTTC. Translated: CASGGLAAAAFF.

This clone was picked up a small number of times. Here the CDR3 reads CASFQLAGGGDTQYF. CDR3 DNA: TGTGCCAGCTTCCAATTAGCGGGAGGAGGAGATACGCAGTATTTT. The chain joins TRBV18 to TRBJ2-3; TRBD2 agrees at 10 bases. V lost 7 bases to trimming and J lost 5 bases; unmatched junction nucleotides: 9. The germline gives CDR1 KGHSH, CDR2 LQKENI. The CDR3 totals 15 residues.

The V and J genes are TRBV4-3 and TRBJ1-2; TRBD1 agrees at 9 bases. CDR1 is LGHNA, CDR2 YSLEER, per germline. J gave up 5 bases and V 0 bases, and 7 bases lay outside the gene matches. This CDR3 is 16 amino acids long. This CDR3 reads CASSQDMGQGRYGYTF. The CDR3, as DNA: TGCGCCAGCAGCCAAGATATGGGACAGGGCCGTTATGGCTACACCTTC.

CDR3 nucleotides: TGCAGCGTTGCCCGGGGACAGGGCTACGAGCAGTACTTC. Its protein product is CSVARGQGYEQYF. The V call is TRBV29-1, the J call TRBJ2-5; 9 nucleotides match TRBD1. Judging by the DNA end, TRBJ2-7 fits better; the J call may be wrong. CDR3 length: 13 residues. Per germline, CDR1 SQVTM and CDR2 ANQGSEA.

This clone was detected only a few times. This chain joins TRBV28 and TRBJ2-5; D is uncertain. The CDR3 spans 11 residues. The V and J ends lost 6 bases and 4 bases respectively, with 6 bases between them. Germline CDR1 is MDHEN and CDR2 is SYDVKM. CDR3 DNA sequence: TGTGCCAGCAGCGGTTTAGAGACCCAGTACTTC. This gives the protein CASSGLETQYF.

This clone was observed a handful of times. This rearrangement joins TRBV7-3 to TRBJ2-1; 7 positions match TRBD1. Germline CDR1 and CDR2: SGHTA and FQGTGA. V lost 5 bases and J lost 1; bases outside the gene matches: 5. CDR3 size: 15 residues. This CDR3 is CASSQQGQSYNEQFF. The DNA for the CDR3 is TGTGCCAGCAGCCAACAGGGGCAATCCTACAATGAGCAGTTCTTC.

The gene calls are TRBV6-5 and TRBJ2-5, with 7 bases fitting TRBD1. Germline CDR1 is MNHEY and CDR2 is SVGAGI. The CDR3 consists of 15 residues. The trim removed 6 bases at V and 3 bases at J, leaving 10 bases unmatched. The CDR3 spells CASRTTGAQKETQYF. The DNA of the CDR3 is TGTGCCAGCAGAACCACAGGGGCTCAAAAAGAGACCCAGTACTTC.

Only a few counts were recorded for this clone. The V and J genes are TRBV7-9 and TRBJ1-6, with D possibly being TRBD1 (5 bases). V was trimmed by 8 bases and J by 10 bases, leaving 12 bases between them. The CDR3 spans 12 residues. Germline values: CDR1 SEHNR, CDR2 FQNEAQ (reference sequence). The CDR3 DNA sequence: TGTGCCAGCGAAGGGGAATCCTCACCCCTCCACTTT. It encodes CASEGESSPLHF.

This sequence joins TRBV7-2 and TRBJ2-7; 8 nucleotides line up with TRBD2. Germline loops: CDR1 SGHTA, CDR2 FQGNSA. The CDR3 has 14 amino acids. V gave up 5 bases and J gave up 3 bases; unmatched junction bases: 6. In DNA, the CDR3 is TGTGCCAGCAGCCGTAGCGGGGCGAACTACGAGCAGTACTTC. This gives the protein CASSRSGANYEQYF.

This clone was seen a few times. This rearrangement joins TRBV13 to TRBJ2-1; D possibly corresponds to TRBD2 (5 bases). The CDR3 has 18 amino acids. Trimming pared 5 bases from V and 0 bases from J, leaving 20 bases between. CDR1 PRHDT and CDR2 FYEKMQ come from the germline V gene (reference sequence). The CDR3 nucleotides read TGTGCCAGCAGCCACGACAAATCCACGGGGTACTCCTACAATGAGCAGTTCTTC. Translation gives CASSHDKSTGYSYNEQFF.

The CDR3 DNA reads TGCGCCAGCAGCACACTAGCGGGAGAGACCCAGTACTTC. Translation gives CASSTLAGETQYF. The genes are TRBV4-1 and TRBJ2-5, with 9 bases identical to TRBD2. CDR3 length: 13 residues. Trimming at V came to 5 bases and at J to 4 bases, leaving 2 bases not matched to a gene. Germline CDR1 reads MGHRA; CDR2 reads YSYEKL.

This chain links TRBV4-3 with TRBJ2-7; D might be TRBD2 (5 bases). This CDR3 is 14 amino acids long. From germline, CDR1 is LGHNA and CDR2 YSLEER. V dropped 0 bases and J dropped 4 bases, with 10 bases sitting between them. The CDR3 sequence is CASSQDARGYEQYF. In nucleotides, the CDR3 is TGCGCCAGCAGCCAAGATGCCCGAGGGTACGAGCAGTACTTC.

The rearrangement joins TRBV29-1 to TRBJ1-1; no definite D call. The CDR3 totals 18 residues. V was trimmed by 3 bases and J by 4 bases, leaving 27 bases between them. Germline V CDR1 and CDR2: SQVTM, ANQGSEA. In DNA, the CDR3 is TGCAGCGTTGACCCCCTAGATAAAGGTCAAACTACGGGCACTGAAGCTTTCTTT. Translated: CSVDPLDKGQTTGTEAFF.

The J gene is TRBJ2-4, the V gene TRBV28; TRBD2 matches 9 bases. The CDR3 runs to 15 residues. Germline V gene data show CDR1 as MDHEN and CDR2 as SYDVKM. J lost 13 bases, V lost 5 bases, and 15 bases had no gene match. CDR3 region: CASSSQREDIITQYF. CDR3 sequence (DNA): TGTGCCAGCAGTAGTCAGCGGGAGGACATAATCACGCAGTACTTC.

This clone turned up a few times. This chain connects TRBV4-3 to TRBJ2-3, with D perhaps TRBD2 (5 bases). The V end lost 1 base, the J end lost 2 bases, and 13 bases lay between the germline ends. This CDR3 has 16 amino acids. Per the germline V gene, CDR1 is LGHNA and CDR2 is YSLEER. Written as DNA, the CDR3 is TGCGCCAGCAGCCAAGGGTCCTCGCGGGCCACAGATACGCAGTATTTT. It codes for CASSQGSSRATDTQYF.

The V and J genes are TRBV15 and TRBJ1-1, with 8 nucleotides matching TRBD1. The CDR3 covers 13 residues. Unmatched junction bases numbered 1, after V lost 4 bases and J lost 3 bases. In germline, CDR1 is LNHNV, CDR2 YYDKDF (reference sequence). The CDR3 DNA reads as TGTGCCACCAGCATGGACAGGGACACTGAAGCTTTCTTT. This translates into CATSMDRDTEAFF.

The chain combines TRBV9 with TRBJ2-1; 7 bases align to TRBD2. The germline V gene has CDR1 SGDLS and CDR2 YYNGEE. The CDR3 totals 15 residues. With V trimmed by 6 bases and J by 3 bases, 9 bases remained unmatched. The CDR3 region is CASTPGRVSYNEQFF. CDR3 nucleotides: TGTGCCAGCACCCCGGGGAGGGTCAGCTACAATGAGCAGTTCTTC. Using reference TRBV9 and TRBJ2-1 for the parts outside the CDR3, the full variable domain is DSGVTQTPKHLITATGQRVTLRCSPRSGDLSVYWYQQSLDQGLQFLIQYYNGEERAKGNILERFSAQQFPDLHSELNLSSLELGDSALYFCASTPGRVSYNEQFFGPGTRLTVL.

This clone was seen a few times. The rearrangement links TRBV19 to TRBJ2-1, with 8 bases identical to TRBD2. The length of the CDR3 is 14 residues. In germline, CDR1 is LNHDA, CDR2 SQIVND (reference sequence). V lost 7 bases, J lost 2 bases, and 4 bases stayed unmatched. CDR3 sequence: CASTRGRPYNEQFF. The CDR3 DNA follows: TGTGCCAGTACCCGCGGGAGGCCCTACAATGAGCAGTTCTTC.

The chain carries TRBV7-2 and TRBJ2-3, with TRBD2 identical over 10 bases. The germline V gene has CDR1 SGHTA and CDR2 FQGNSA. Unmatched junction bases numbered 13, after V lost 4 bases and J lost 6 bases. This CDR3 comprises 17 residues. The CDR3 coding sequence is TGTGCCAGCAGCTCCCTACCTACTAGCGGGGCCCGGGATACGCAGTATTTT. Translated: CASSSLPTSGARDTQYF.

V gene TRBV6-5 combines with J gene TRBJ1-1; no definite D call. Trimming removed 5 bases at V and 0 bases at J, with 4 bases between. This CDR3 is built from 12 residues. Germline V gives CDR1 MNHEY, CDR2 SVGAGI. CDR3 coding DNA: TGTGCCAGCAGTGGCCTGAACACTGAAGCTTTCTTT. It codes for CASSGLNTEAFF.

This sequence joins TRBV7-9 and TRBJ2-5, with 7 nucleotides matching TRBD1. This CDR3 region has 16 residues. Unmatched junction bases numbered 14, after V lost 5 bases and J lost 5 bases. Per germline, CDR1 SEHNR and CDR2 FQNEAQ (reference sequence). CDR3 in DNA: TGTGCCAGCAGCCCGGACAGGCTCTCAGGGGTGGAGACCCAGTACTTC. It encodes CASSPDRLSGVETQYF.

The sample holds a few counts of this clone. Other nucleotide sequences from this sample produce the same CDR3. The genes are TRBV14 and TRBJ1-1, with unresolved D. Germline V gene sequence: CDR1 SGHDN, CDR2 FVKESK. The ends were cut back, 1 base at V and 3 bases at J, with 6 bases in the middle. CDR3 length equals 13 residues. CDR3 protein: CASSQGLHTEAFF. CDR3 bases: TGTGCCAGCAGCCAAGGTCTCCACACTGAAGCTTTCTTT.

The gene calls are TRBV28 and TRBJ2-7; the D is unclear. Germline-derived CDR1 and CDR2 are MDHEN and SYDVKM. The CDR3 runs to 12 residues. V was cut by 6 bases and J by 7 bases, with 13 bases left in between. CDR3 residues: CASRGPTGEQYF. CDR3 nucleotides: TGTGCCAGCAGGGGCCCTACTGGGGAGCAGTACTTC.

This chain links TRBV18 with TRBJ2-7; tentative D call: TRBD1 (6 bases). Germline V CDR1 and CDR2: KGHSH, LQKENI. The CDR3 covers 15 residues. V was clipped by 3 bases and J by 3 bases, with 15 bases between them. Written as DNA, the CDR3 is TGTGCCAGCTCACCGGGAACAGGGAGCTACTACGAGCAGTACTTC. This codes for CASSPGTGSYYEQYF.

This clone was seen a handful of times. CDR3 bases: TGTGCCAGCAGTTCAGAAACCGGGGAGCTGTTTTTT. Translating gives CASSSETGELFF. The rearrangement links TRBV27 to TRBJ2-2; D is undetermined. With 4 bases removed from V and 5 bases from J, the gap between germline ends came to 5 bases. Germline V gene lookup returns CDR1 MNHEY and CDR2 SMNVEV (reference sequence). The CDR3 sequence is 12 residues long.

The chain recombines TRBV19 with TRBJ2-4; no reliable D call. Germline V CDR1 and CDR2: LNHDA, SQIVND (reference sequence). Trimming removed 3 bases at V and 0 bases at J, with 9 bases between. CDR3 length: 15 amino acids. The CDR3 protein is CASSIVELAKNIQYF. The CDR3 bases are TGTGCCAGTAGTATCGTTGAACTAGCCAAAAACATTCAGTACTTC.

This clone was observed a few times. This sequence joins TRBV15 and TRBJ2-5; the match to TRBD1 covers 8 bases. The V gene's germline CDR1 is LNHNV and CDR2 YYDKDF (reference sequence). V trimming: 4 bases; J trimming: 9 bases; junction bases outside the gene matches: 10. CDR3 length: 14 residues. Written as DNA, the CDR3 is TGTGCCACCAGCACCGGACAGGGCCCCTGGGCCCAGTACTTC. It yields the protein CATSTGQGPWAQYF.